The clone carrying this TCR beta chain has more than one count but fewer than ten. This specimen comes from a study of T cell responses to AZD1222 COVID-19 vaccine. Measured with immunoSEQ multiplex PCR; TCRdb has only the in-frame clones, and not every one. The sample records about 100,000 clones, roughly 91% being singletons. V lost 2 bases to trimming and J lost 2 bases, with 8 bases between them. The CDR3 sequence is 14 residues long. Germline V gene sequence: CDR1 ENHRY, CDR2 SYGVKD. The sample here was peripheral blood, taken on day 0 of AZD1222 vaccination. The TCR was taken from an adult in good health. This sequence joins TRBV10-3 and TRBJ2-3; D is ambiguous. CDR3 loop: CAISENSVTDTQYF. The CDR3 region has the DNA TGTGCCATCAGTGAGAATTCGGTCACAGATACGCAGTATTTT.